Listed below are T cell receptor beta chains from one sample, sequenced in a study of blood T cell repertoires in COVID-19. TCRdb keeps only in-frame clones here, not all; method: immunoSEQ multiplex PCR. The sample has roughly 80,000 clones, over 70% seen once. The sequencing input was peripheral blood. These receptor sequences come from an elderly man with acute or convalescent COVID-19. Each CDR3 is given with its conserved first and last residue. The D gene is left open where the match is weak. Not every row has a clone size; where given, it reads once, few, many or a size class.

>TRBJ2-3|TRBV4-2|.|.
TGTGCCAGCAGCCAAGTTGCTCGGGGAGTCGGAGATACGCAGTATTTT
CASSQVARGVGDTQYF
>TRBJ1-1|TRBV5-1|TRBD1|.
TGCGCCAGCAGTGCGGACAGGGGCCCTGAAGCTTTCTTT
CASSADRGPEAFF
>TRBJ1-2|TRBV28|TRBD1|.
TGTGCCAGCACCCCCGGGAGTGGGACAGGGGTAGGGCATGGCTACACCTTC
CASTPGSGTGVGHGYTF
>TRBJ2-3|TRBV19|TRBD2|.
TGTGCCAGTAGTATTCTAGCGGGGGGGTGGGATACGCAGTATTTT
CASSILAGGWDTQYF
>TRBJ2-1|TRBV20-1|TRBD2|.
TGCAGTGCTAGTAGGACTAGCGGGGGTTTAGATAGTAATGAGCAGTTCTTC
CSASRTSGGLDSNEQFF
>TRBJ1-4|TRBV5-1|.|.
TGCGCCAGCTCGGACAGTTATAATGAAAAACTGTTTTTT
CASSDSYNEKLFF
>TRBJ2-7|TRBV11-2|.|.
TGTGCCAGCAGAACGGAGTACGAGCAGTACTTC
CASRTEYEQYF
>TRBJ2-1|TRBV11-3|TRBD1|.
TGTGCCAGCAGCTTAAAGACAGGGGGATACAATGAGCAGTTCTTC
CASSLKTGGYNEQFF
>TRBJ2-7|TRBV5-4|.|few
TGTGCCAGCAGCCTTCTATTCGGCGAGCAGTACTTC
CASSLLFGEQYF
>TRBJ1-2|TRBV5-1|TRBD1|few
TGCGCCAGCAGCTTGTGGGACAGTTATGGCTACACCTTC
CASSLWDSYGYTF
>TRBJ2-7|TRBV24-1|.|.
TGTGCCGCACCGAGGGACGAGCAGTACTTC
CAAPRDEQYF
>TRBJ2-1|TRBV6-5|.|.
TGTGCCAGCAGTTACTCATTCCAGGCCCGAAATGAGCAGTTCTTC
CASSYSFQARNEQFF
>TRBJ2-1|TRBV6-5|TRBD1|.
TGTGCCAGCATGCCGGGACAGCAGAACAATGAGCAGTTCTTC
CASMPGQQNNEQFF
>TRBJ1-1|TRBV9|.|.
TGTGCCAGCAGCACCCGTGAGGAGGCCCTGAACACTGAAGCTTTCTTT
CASSTREEALNTEAFF
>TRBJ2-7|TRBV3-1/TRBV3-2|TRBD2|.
TGTGCCAGCAGCCCTAGCGGGAACTCCTACGAGCAGTACTTC
CASSPSGNSYEQYF
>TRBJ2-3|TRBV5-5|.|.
TGTGCCAGCAGCTTTCAGGTTACAGATACGCAGTATTTT
CASSFQVTDTQYF
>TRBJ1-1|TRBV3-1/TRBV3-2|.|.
TGTGCCAGCAGCCAAGGGGCCCGGCCCAACACTGAAGCTTTCTTT
CASSQGARPNTEAFF
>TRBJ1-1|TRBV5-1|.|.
TGCGCCAGCAGCATCCCCCCCGGAGATACTGAAGCTTTCTTT
CASSIPPGDTEAFF
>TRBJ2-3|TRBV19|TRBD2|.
TGTGCCAGTAGTGGGGGGGAAATAGATACGCAGTATTTT
CASSGGEIDTQYF
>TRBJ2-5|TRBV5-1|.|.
TGCGCCAGCAGCCCGGGTAGCATGCAAGAGACCCAGTACTTC
CASSPGSMQETQYF
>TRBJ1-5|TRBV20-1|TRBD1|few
TGCAGTGCTAGTCCGGGACAGGGGGTTCAGCCCCAGCATTTT
CSASPGQGVQPQHF
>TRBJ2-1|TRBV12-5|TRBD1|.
TGTGCTAGTGGTTTGGCCACAGGGGCTTCCTACAATGAGCAGTTCTTC
CASGLATGASYNEQFF
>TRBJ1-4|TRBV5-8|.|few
TGTGCCAGCAGCCCCTCCGGGACACCTGCGGCTAATGAAAAACTGTTTTTT
CASSPSGTPAANEKLFF
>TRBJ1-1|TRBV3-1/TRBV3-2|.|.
TGTGCCAGCAGCCAAGAGGGCCTGAACACTGAAGCTTTCTTT
CASSQEGLNTEAFF
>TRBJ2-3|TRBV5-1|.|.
TGCGCCAGCAGTGACAGTGCGGGGATCACAGATACGCAGTATTTT
CASSDSAGITDTQYF
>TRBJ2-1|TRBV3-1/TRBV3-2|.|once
TGTGCCAGCAGCCAAGATCGGAGCGGGGAGCAGTTCTTC
CASSQDRSGEQFF
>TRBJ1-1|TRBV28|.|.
TGTGCCAGCAGTTTGGAGGGTCGGGGGTCTAACAAAGAAGCTTTCTTT
CASSLEGRGSNKEAFF
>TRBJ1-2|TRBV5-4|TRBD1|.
TGTGCCAGCAGCTATGGTAATGGACAGGGGAACGATGGCTACACCTTC
CASSYGNGQGNDGYTF
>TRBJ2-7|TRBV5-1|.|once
TGCGCCAGCAGCTCGGCGGAAGACAGAGCGTTGGGGCAGTACTTC
CASSSAEDRALGQYF
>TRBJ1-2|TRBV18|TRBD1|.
TGTGCCAGCTCACCACCTTCGGACAGGGGTGACGGCTACACCTTC
CASSPPSDRGDGYTF
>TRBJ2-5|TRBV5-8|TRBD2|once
TGTGCCAGCAGCCAAGGGACTAGCGGGTCAGGGGAGACCCAGTACTTC
CASSQGTSGSGETQYF
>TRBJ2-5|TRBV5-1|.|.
TGCGCCAGCAGCAGGGAGCAAGAGACCCAGTACTTC
CASSREQETQYF
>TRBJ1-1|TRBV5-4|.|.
TGTGCCAGCAGCTTGGAAGCGACGGTGAACACTGAAGCTTTCTTT
CASSLEATVNTEAFF
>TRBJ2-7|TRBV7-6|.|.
TGTGCCAGCAGCCGAAGCGCAGGGGTCTACGAGCAGTACTTC
CASSRSAGVYEQYF
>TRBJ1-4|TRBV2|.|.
TGTGCCAGCAACCAGGGGCCGGCTAATGAAAAACTGTTTTTT
CASNQGPANEKLFF
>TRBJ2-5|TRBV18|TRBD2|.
TGTGCCAGCTCACCAACTAGCGGGGAGACCCAGTACTTC
CASSPTSGETQYF
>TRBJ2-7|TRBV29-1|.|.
TGCAGCGTTGACAGGGAAGGTTCCTACGAGCAGTACTTC
CSVDREGSYEQYF
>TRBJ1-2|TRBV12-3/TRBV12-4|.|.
TGTGCCAGCAGCGGGGGAGGACGGGGCTACACCTTC
CASSGGGRGYTF